The 6 T cell receptor beta chains given below trace back to one sample, sequenced in a study of long-term antiretroviral therapy in people with HIV. It was version v3.0 of the immunoSEQ assay that was run at survey level. Clones were sequenced by immunoSEQ multiplex PCR, and TCRdb holds only the in-frame ones, with some missing. The table lists under 25,000 clones, approximately 80% of them singletons. The input for sequencing was unsorted PBMCs, taken 0.5 years before starting antiretroviral therapy. These receptors were collected from a man aged 18 to 29 with HIV.

The genes are TRBV5-1 and TRBJ1-1; 8 nucleotides line up with TRBD1. Germline CDR1 and CDR2: SGHRS and YFSETQ. The CDR3 is 14 residues long. After removal of 4 bases from V and 1 base from J, the junction contained 3 bases not matched to a gene. CDR3 region: CASSTGTGNTEAFF. For the CDR3, the DNA is TGCGCCAGCAGCACCGGGACAGGGAACACTGAAGCTTTCTTT. The entire variable domain, with the rest obtained from reference TRBV5-1 and TRBJ1-1, is as follows: KAGVTQTPRYLIKTRGQQVTLSCSPISGHRSVSWYQQTPGQGLQFLFEYFSETQRNKGNFPGRFSGRQFSNSRSEMNVSTLELGDSALYLCASSTGTGNTEAFFGQGTRLTVV.

The chain employs TRBV4-1 and TRBJ2-2; unclear D gene. Looked up from germline, CDR1 is MGHRA and CDR2 is YSYEKL. CDR3 length: 18 residues. V was shortened by 5 bases and J by 1 base, with 20 bases between the two germline ends. CDR3 in DNA: TGCGCCAGCAGCTACAATCGCCCGATGCCGGGGAACACCGGGGAGCTGTTTTTT. Encoded protein: CASSYNRPMPGNTGELFF.

The J gene is TRBJ1-3, the V gene TRBV4-1, with D possibly matching TRBD1 (5 bases). Per germline, CDR1 MGHRA and CDR2 YSYEKL. This CDR3 spans 16 amino acids. Trimming took 1 base from V and 4 from J, leaving 14 bases between them. CDR3 in DNA: TGCGCCAGCAGCCAAGTCATGGGGACTACAGGAAACACCATATATTTT. Translating gives CASSQVMGTTGNTIYF.

This chain joins TRBV5-5 and TRBJ1-5; maybe TRBD1 (6 bases). Looked up from germline, CDR1 is SGHKS and CDR2 is YYEKEE (reference sequence). The CDR3 covers 14 residues. Trimming left V 4 bases short and J 6 bases short, with 14 bases between. The CDR3 is CASSLRQETQPQHF. The CDR3 DNA reads TGTGCCAGCAGCCTAAGACAGGAGACTCAGCCCCAGCATTTT.

V usage is TRBV7-9 and J usage is TRBJ2-2, with TRBD1 identical over 10 bases. The CDR3 length is 16 residues. The germline V gene encodes CDR1 SEHNR and CDR2 FQNEAQ (reference sequence). The junction had 1 base not matched to a gene; V was cut back by 0 bases and J by 3 bases. The CDR3 DNA sequence: TGTGCCAGCAGCTTAGCCGGGACAGGGGACACCGGGGAGCTGTTTTTT. It encodes CASSLAGTGDTGELFF.

This clone was recorded only once. This chain links TRBV2 with TRBJ2-1; 10 bases line up with TRBD2. Germline V gene data show CDR1 as SNHLY and CDR2 as FYNNEI. CDR3 length: 11 amino acids. J gave up 10 bases and V 8 bases, and 2 bases lay outside the gene matches. The CDR3 region has the DNA TGTGCCAGCCTACTAGCGGGAGAGCAGTTCTTC. This translates into CASLLAGEQFF.